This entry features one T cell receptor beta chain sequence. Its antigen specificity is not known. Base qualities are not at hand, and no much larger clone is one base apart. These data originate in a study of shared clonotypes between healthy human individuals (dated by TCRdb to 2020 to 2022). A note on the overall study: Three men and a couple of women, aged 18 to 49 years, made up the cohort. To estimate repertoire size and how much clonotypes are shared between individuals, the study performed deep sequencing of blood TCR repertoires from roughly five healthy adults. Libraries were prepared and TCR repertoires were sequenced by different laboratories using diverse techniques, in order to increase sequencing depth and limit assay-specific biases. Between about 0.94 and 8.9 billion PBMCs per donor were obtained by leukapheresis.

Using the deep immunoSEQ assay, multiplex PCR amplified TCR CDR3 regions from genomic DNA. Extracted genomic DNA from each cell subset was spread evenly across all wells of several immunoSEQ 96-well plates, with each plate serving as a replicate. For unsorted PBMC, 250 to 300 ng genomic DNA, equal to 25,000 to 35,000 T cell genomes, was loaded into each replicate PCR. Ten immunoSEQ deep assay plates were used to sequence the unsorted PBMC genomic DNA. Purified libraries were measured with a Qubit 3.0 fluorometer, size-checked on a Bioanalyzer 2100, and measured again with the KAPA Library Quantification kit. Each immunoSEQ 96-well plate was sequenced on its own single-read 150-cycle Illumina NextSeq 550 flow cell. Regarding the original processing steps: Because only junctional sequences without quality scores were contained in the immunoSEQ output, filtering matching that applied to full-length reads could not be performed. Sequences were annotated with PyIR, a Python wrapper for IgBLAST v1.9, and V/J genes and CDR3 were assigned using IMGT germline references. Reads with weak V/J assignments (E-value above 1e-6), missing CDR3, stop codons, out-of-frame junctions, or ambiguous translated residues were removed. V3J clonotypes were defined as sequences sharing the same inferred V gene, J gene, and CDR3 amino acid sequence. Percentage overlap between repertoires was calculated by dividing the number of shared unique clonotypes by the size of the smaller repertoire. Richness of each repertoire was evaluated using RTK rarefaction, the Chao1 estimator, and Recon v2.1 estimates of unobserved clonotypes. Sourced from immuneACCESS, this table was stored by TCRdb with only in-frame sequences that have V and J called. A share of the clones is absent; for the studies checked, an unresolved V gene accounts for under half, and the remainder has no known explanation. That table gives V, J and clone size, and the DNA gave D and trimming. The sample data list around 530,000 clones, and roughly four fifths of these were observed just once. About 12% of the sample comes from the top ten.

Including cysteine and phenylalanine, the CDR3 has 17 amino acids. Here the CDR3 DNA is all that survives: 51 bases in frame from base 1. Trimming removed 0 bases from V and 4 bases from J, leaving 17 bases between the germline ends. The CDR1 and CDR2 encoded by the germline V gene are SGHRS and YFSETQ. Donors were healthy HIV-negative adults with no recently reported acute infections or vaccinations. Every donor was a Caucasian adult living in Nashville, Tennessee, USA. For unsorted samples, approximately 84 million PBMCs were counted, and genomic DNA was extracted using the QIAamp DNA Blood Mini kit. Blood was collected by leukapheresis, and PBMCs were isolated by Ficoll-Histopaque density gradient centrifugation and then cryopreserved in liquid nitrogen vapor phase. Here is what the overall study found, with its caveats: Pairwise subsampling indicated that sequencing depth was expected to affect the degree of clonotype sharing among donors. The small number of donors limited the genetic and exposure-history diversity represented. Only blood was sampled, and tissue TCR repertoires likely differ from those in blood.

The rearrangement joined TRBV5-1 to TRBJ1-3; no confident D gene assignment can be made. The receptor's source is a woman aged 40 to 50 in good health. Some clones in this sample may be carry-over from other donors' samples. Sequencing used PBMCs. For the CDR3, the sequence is CASSLGGVGGRGNTIYF. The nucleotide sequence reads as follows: TGCGCCAGCAGCTTGGGCGGCGTTGGCGGTCGAGGAAACACCATATATTTT.